This T cell receptor beta chain comes out of a study of shared clonotypes between healthy human individuals. Naive CD8 cells, CD45RO-negative and positively selected for CCR7, excluded terminally differentiated effector memory CD45RA+ cells. Here immunoSEQ multiplex PCR was the method, and the copy in TCRdb shows in-frame clones only, minus some. This sample has roughly 1,800,000 clones, with about 95% found just once. Points on this clone: Its cognate antigen is unknown.

The CDR3 loop spans 16 amino acids. Regarding the study as a whole: A generally larger estimated richness was seen in naive subsets than in memory subsets.

Sequences were obtained from naive CD8+ T cells sorted from blood. The TCR sequence derives from a man younger than 35 in good health. The chain carries TRBV7-5 and TRBJ2-3; the table assigns TRBD2, which was not confirmed against the DNA. TRBV7-5 is given as a pseudogene. The CDR3 reads CARSLTGGPRADTQYF. DNA of the CDR3: TGTGCCAGAAGCTTAACGGGGGGGCCTCGTGCAGATACGCAGTATTTT.